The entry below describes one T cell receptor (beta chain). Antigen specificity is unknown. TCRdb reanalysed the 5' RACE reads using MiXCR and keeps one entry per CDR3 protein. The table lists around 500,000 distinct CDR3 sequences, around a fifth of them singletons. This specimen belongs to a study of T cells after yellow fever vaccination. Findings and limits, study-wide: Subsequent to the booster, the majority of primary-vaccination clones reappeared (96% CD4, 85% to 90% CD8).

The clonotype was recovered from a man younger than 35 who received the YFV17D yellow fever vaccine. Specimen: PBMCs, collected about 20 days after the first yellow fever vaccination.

CDR3 sequence: CASSPRLAGLAKNIQYF. CDR3 nucleotides: TGCGCCAGCAGCCCCCGACTAGCGGGGTTAGCCAAAAACATTCAGTACTTC. The chain combines TRBV5-1 with TRBJ2-4; 11 bases are shared with TRBD2. The CDR3 loop spans 17 amino acids. V lost 4 bases to trimming and J lost 0 bases; unmatched junction nucleotides: 6. Germline CDR1 and CDR2: SGHRS and YFSETQ.